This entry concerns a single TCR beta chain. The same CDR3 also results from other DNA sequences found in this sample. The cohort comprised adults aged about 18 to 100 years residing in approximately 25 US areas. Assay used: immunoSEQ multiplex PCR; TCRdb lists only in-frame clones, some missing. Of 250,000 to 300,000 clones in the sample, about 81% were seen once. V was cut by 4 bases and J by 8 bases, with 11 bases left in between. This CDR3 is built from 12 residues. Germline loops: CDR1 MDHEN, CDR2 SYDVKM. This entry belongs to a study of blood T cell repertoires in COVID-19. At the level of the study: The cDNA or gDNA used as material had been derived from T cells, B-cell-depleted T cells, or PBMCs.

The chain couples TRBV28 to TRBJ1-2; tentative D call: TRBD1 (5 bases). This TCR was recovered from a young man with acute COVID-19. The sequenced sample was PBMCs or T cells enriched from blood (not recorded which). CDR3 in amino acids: CASSWGGWGYTF. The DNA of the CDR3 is TGTGCCAGCAGTTGGGGGGGTTGGGGCTACACCTTC.